The rows below give T cell receptor beta chains drawn from one sample of a study of control samples from healthy donors and cancer patients. Only in-frame clones appear in the TCRdb table, and some are missing; sequencing was by immunoSEQ multiplex PCR. The sample yields about 140,000 clones, about 89% seen once. Sequenced sample: blood. The receptors shown here come from a young man in good health. Each CDR3 is given without its conserved first and last residue.

j_gene | v_gene | CDR3aa
TRBJ2-1 | TRBV5-1 | ASSSLPVDSFRHNEQF
TRBJ1-1 | TRBV10-2 | ASTGGWHTEAF
TRBJ2-1 | TRBV6-5 | ASSYGGREQF
TRBJ1-1 | TRBV6-6 | ASAAGGRNTEAF
TRBJ2-2 | TRBV27 | ASSLSAVGELF
TRBJ2-1 | TRBV3-1/TRBV3-2 | ASSPMTSGGPYNEQF
TRBJ2-7 | TRBV7-9 | ASSFGSYEQY
TRBJ2-3 | TRBV27 | ASSLSLGGGPDTQY
TRBJ1-6 | TRBV30 | AWGRGGSLH
TRBJ2-5 | TRBV10-3 | ASGSGPESRETQY
TRBJ2-7 | TRBV9 | ASSVGQGYYEQY
TRBJ2-7 | TRBV18 | ASSPIGSYEQY
TRBJ2-1 | TRBV7-3 | ASSLLGGEQF
TRBJ2-1 | TRBV5-5 | ASSFRVKSYNEQF
TRBJ2-2 | TRBV28 | ASIPGQGWSGELF
TRBJ1-5 | TRBV2 | ASSRGSSNQPQH
TRBJ2-1 | TRBV5-6 | ASSLGLGYNEQF
TRBJ2-3 | TRBV9 | ASSVVLAGGPDTQY
TRBJ1-1 | TRBV5-1 | ASSLLAGHLNTEAF
TRBJ2-1 | TRBV23-1 | ASSRTTSAGGIGQF
TRBJ1-1 | TRBV6-5 | ATYGSYGNTEAF
TRBJ1-2 | TRBV5-4 | ASSLETVPGGYT
TRBJ2-2 | TRBV7-2 | ASSPRTGGASSTGELF
TRBJ1-2 | TRBV4-3 | ASSQDPGDLYGYT
TRBJ2-3 | TRBV5-4 | ASSLGGGAKADTQY
TRBJ1-3 | TRBV10-3 | AIMGARTGLADTIY
TRBJ2-7 | TRBV14 | ASSHTPVTGGISYEQY
TRBJ2-7 | TRBV28 | ASRGGTGGRTEQY